Sequencing of this TCR beta chain was carried out in a study of vaccination effects on CD4 cells after COVID-19. General study findings and limits: After vaccination of healthy people, only 1 of 255 vaccine-induced clones cross-reacted with common cold coronaviruses.

Sequenced by immunoSEQ multiplex PCR; TCRdb stores in-frame clones only, minus some. Of around 46,000 clones in the sample, 50% to 80% were seen once. On day 10 of culture, CD4+ T cells were separated out. None of the vaccinated had previously contracted SARS-CoV-2, and their nucleocapsid antibodies tested negative. CDR1 is SNHLY, CDR2 FYNNEI, per germline. CDR3 length equals 14 residues. V gave up 7 bases and J gave up 5 bases, with 18 bases separating them. To note about this clone: Its matching antigen is unknown.

The TCR was taken from a human donor who received a COVID-19 vaccine. This material consisted of CD4+ T cells from PBMCs cultured without peptide, taken before COVID-19 vaccination. The chain couples TRBV2 to TRBJ2-7; unclear D gene. The CDR3, as DNA: TGTGCCAGCACTCGGAACATTGCCCTGCACGAGCAGTACTTC. Encoded protein: CASTRNIALHEQYF.